This TCR beta chain was captured in a study of molecular identifiers for immune sequencing clone quantification. General study findings and limits: It was shown that clones above 20 RNA copies held over 97% of effector molecules, but under 1% in naive cells.

The sample holds many counts of this clonotype. Its antigen remains unknown. Sorted cell numbers of about 19,000 to 1,000,000, with 10%, 30% or 50% RNA, served as input for naive CD8 libraries. Naive CD8 T cell sorting was performed on the CD8+CD4-CCR7+CD45RA+ phenotype. TCR libraries were built in bulk with a published protocol and specific TCR primers. One entry per CDR3 protein results from TCRdb running MiXCR on the PCR reads. The sample has 490,000 or so distinct CDR3 sequences; roughly 23% are singletons. The sequence came from a human donor in good health. Some libraries in this study had Jurkat cell RNA spiked in. Sequencing was carried out using naive CD8+ T cells from blood, with Jurkat cell RNA spiked in. This sample's subset: FACS-sorted CD8+CD4-CCR7+CD45RA+ naive T cells.

In nucleotides, the CDR3 is TGTGCCAGCAGTTACGGGACAGGGGGCTTATACGAGCAGTACTTC. Translated: CASSYGTGGLYEQYF. The chain links TRBV6-5 to TRBJ2-7, with 12 bases lining up with TRBD1. Germline CDR1 MNHEY, CDR2 SVGAGI. J was trimmed by 4 bases and V by 2 bases; bases with no gene match: 3. The CDR3 is made up of 15 amino acids.